This T cell receptor (beta chain) was identified in a study of blood T cell repertoires in COVID-19. Study in general: Sources were T cells, B-cell-depleted T cells, or PBMCs; the material itself was cDNA or gDNA.

Within 2 weeks before study entry, exposed participants met a COVID-19 case. This clone rates as medium-sized. The table came from immunoSEQ multiplex PCR; TCRdb's copy has only in-frame clones and leaves some out. The table lists around 250,000 clones, over 80% of them singletons. This CDR3 is 14 amino acids long. Germline-derived CDR1 and CDR2 are MRHNA and SNTAGT. V lost 0 bases, J lost 7 bases, and 3 bases stayed unmatched. The sequence was collected from a woman in her thirties or forties who had been exposed to COVID-19. This rearrangement joins TRBV6-4 to TRBJ2-1; 7 nucleotides match TRBD2. The source material was PBMCs or T cells enriched from blood (not recorded which). The CDR3 DNA reads TGTGCCAGCAGTGACTCTGGCGGGGGAAATGAGCAGTTCTTC. Amino acids: CASSDSGGGNEQFF.